The T cell receptor (beta chain) under discussion was sequenced for a study of blood T cell repertoires in COVID-19. The wider study: The study drew acute and convalescent COVID-19 samples from the United States, Italy and Spain. Nucleic acid was either cDNA or gDNA, and it came from T cells, B-cell-depleted T cells, or PBMCs.

Cohorts were determined from participant-reported clinical history. Germline loops: CDR1 SGHNT, CDR2 YYREEE (reference sequence). This CDR3 spans 13 amino acids. Trimming shortened V by 5 bases and J by 5 bases, and 11 bases separated the two germline ends. The assay was immunoSEQ multiplex PCR, and TCRdb's table has in-frame clones only and misses some. The data contain about 250,000 clones, 88% of them seen just once; the ten biggest clones take up around 3%. This chain connects TRBV5-4 to TRBJ2-1, with D unresolved. This TCR was recovered from a middle-aged woman who had been exposed to COVID-19. The sample consisted of PBMCs or T cells enriched from blood (not recorded which). CDR3 in amino acids: CASSPGRNNEQFF. CDR3 bases: TGTGCCAGCAGTCCTGGCAGGAACAATGAGCAGTTCTTC.